This T cell receptor (beta chain) came from a study of blood T cell repertoires in COVID-19. Across the study: COVID-19 samples, acute and convalescent, were from the United States, Italy and Spain. In each case, the material was cDNA or gDNA derived from T cells, B-cell-depleted T cells, or PBMCs.

Authors' methods: Using reference gene primer amplification, nucleated cell counts were estimated. This table comes from immunoSEQ multiplex PCR, and its TCRdb copy is limited to in-frame clones, with some not included. That table supplies the V and J calls and clone size; D and trimming were determined from the DNA. The repertoire has 150,000 or so clones, about 93% of them found once; the top ten carry 4.6%. V dropped 2 bases and J dropped 4 bases, with 10 bases sitting between them. The CDR3 runs to 14 residues. Germline V gene sequence: CDR1 KGHSH, CDR2 LQKENI. V is TRBV18 and J is TRBJ2-3; a possible D gene is TRBD1 (5 bases). Source material: peripheral blood. The source is a woman aged 45-60 years with acute or convalescent COVID-19. The CDR3 loop reads CASSPGAGPDTQYF. DNA of the CDR3: TGTGCCAGCTCACCAGGGGCAGGGCCAGATACGCAGTATTTT.